This TCR beta chain was identified during a study of blood T cells in healthy people across ages. Study-level results: For the donors, CMV status was unknown and possibly confounded expanded clonotype changes. With unsorted PBMCs, a conclusive comparison of naive versus antigen-experienced cells was not possible.

At least 7 million PBMCs were isolated per sample. Germline V gene data show CDR1 as MNHNY and CDR2 as SVGAGI (reference sequence). V was clipped by 2 bases and J by 7 bases; unmatched bases: 4. This CDR3 contains 15 residues. This clonotype was counted once. Its antigen remains unknown. Then a second PCR, running about 6 to 11 cycles, was carried out with a sample-barcoded 5' primer and a J-beta primer mix. Every cDNA molecule carried a tag from a template-switch adaptor bearing 12 random nucleotides. TCRdb reprocessed the 5' RACE reads via MiXCR and lists one record per CDR3 protein. In the table there are around 970,000 distinct CDR3 sequences, 51% of which are singletons.

The chain couples TRBV6-6 to TRBJ2-1; 11 bases line up with TRBD2. The TCR originated in a woman aged 55-70 years in good health. Sequencing was done on a sample of blood. CDR3 nucleotides: TGTGCCAGCAGTTACGTAGTAGCGGGAGGGAATGAGCAGTTCTTC. Amino acid sequence: CASSYVVAGGNEQFF.